The T cell receptor beta chain under discussion was sequenced for a study of blood T cell repertoires in COVID-19. Overall study context: Acute and convalescent COVID-19 samples came from the United States, Italy and Spain. PBMCs, B-cell-depleted T cells, or T cells provided the cDNA or gDNA that made up the material.

The V and J ends lost 6 bases and 5 bases respectively, with 10 bases between them. The CDR3 is 12 residues long. Authors' methods: Amplified reference gene primers provided the basis for estimating nucleated cell counts. The assay was immunoSEQ multiplex PCR, and TCRdb's table has in-frame clones only and misses some. That table gives V, J and clone size, and the DNA gave D and trimming. The sample contains approximately 250,000 clones, more than 80% of which appear only once. This TCR derives from a human donor in a cohort sampled during active COVID-19. This sequence joins TRBV12-3 or TRBV12-4 and TRBJ2-5; D is unclear. The sequenced sample was peripheral blood. Here the CDR3 DNA reads TGTGCCAGCAGCCCCGTCCGGGAGACCCAGTACTTC. Residues: CASSPVRETQYF.